A selection of T cell receptor beta chains follows, all from one sample in a study of T cell responses to AZD1222 COVID-19 vaccine. TCRdb keeps only in-frame clones here, not all; method: immunoSEQ multiplex PCR. The sample yields about 120,000 clones, 75% to 90% seen once. The sequencing here drew on peripheral blood, taken on day 0 of MenACWY control vaccination. All receptors derive from an adult in good health. The CDR3 runs from the conserved cysteine through the conserved F or W. Each record gives: J gene, V gene, clone size, D gene, CDR3 DNA, CDR3 protein. D genes are given only for firm matches. Clone size is not always given. Where it is, it says once, few, many or a class for expanded clones.

j_gene: TRBJ2-3; v_gene: TRBV20-1; abundance: few; d_gene: -; CDR3nt: TGCCGGGGGGCTTCGGCAGATACGCAGTATTTT; CDR3aa: CRGASADTQYF
j_gene: TRBJ1-6; v_gene: TRBV28; abundance: -; d_gene: -; CDR3nt: TGTGCCAGCAGTTCCCCCCTTTCACCCCTCCACTTT; CDR3aa: CASSSPLSPLHF
j_gene: TRBJ1-3; v_gene: TRBV11-2; abundance: -; d_gene: TRBD1; CDR3nt: TGTGCCAGCAGCTTTGGGACAGGGAGCTCTGGAAACACCATATATTTT; CDR3aa: CASSFGTGSSGNTIYF
j_gene: TRBJ1-4; v_gene: TRBV2; abundance: few; d_gene: TRBD1; CDR3nt: TGTGCCAGCAGACTTCAGTGGGACAGTAATGAAAAACTGTTTTTT; CDR3aa: CASRLQWDSNEKLFF
j_gene: TRBJ1-6; v_gene: TRBV28; abundance: -; d_gene: TRBD1; CDR3nt: TGTGCCAGCAGTTCTGGACAGGGTCATAATTCACCCCTCCACTTT; CDR3aa: CASSSGQGHNSPLHF
j_gene: TRBJ2-2; v_gene: TRBV5-1; abundance: -; d_gene: TRBD1; CDR3nt: TGCGCCAGCAGCTTATTCGGTGTGGGACAGGACTCCACCGGGGAGCTGTTTTTT; CDR3aa: CASSLFGVGQDSTGELFF
j_gene: TRBJ2-5; v_gene: TRBV3-1/TRBV3-2; abundance: -; d_gene: -; CDR3nt: TGTGCCAGCAGCCAAGGTTCTGCGGTGCAAGAGACCCAGTACTTC; CDR3aa: CASSQGSAVQETQYF
j_gene: TRBJ2-3; v_gene: TRBV9; abundance: -; d_gene: -; CDR3nt: TGTGCCAGCAGCGCGACTGGCTTTAGCACAGATACGCAGTATTTT; CDR3aa: CASSATGFSTDTQYF
j_gene: TRBJ2-5; v_gene: TRBV4-2; abundance: -; d_gene: -; CDR3nt: TGTGCCAGCAGCCAAGATCGAGGGGGGTCATCGACCCAGTACTTC; CDR3aa: CASSQDRGGSSTQYF
j_gene: TRBJ2-3; v_gene: TRBV18; abundance: -; d_gene: TRBD2; CDR3nt: TGTGCCAGCTCATCAATGCTTCAGCTAGCGGGGACGGGAGATACGCAGTATTTT; CDR3aa: CASSSMLQLAGTGDTQYF
j_gene: TRBJ1-5; v_gene: TRBV19; abundance: -; d_gene: TRBD1; CDR3nt: TGTGCCAGTAGCTCCACAGGGGATAGCAATCAGCCCCAGCATTTT; CDR3aa: CASSSTGDSNQPQHF
j_gene: TRBJ1-5; v_gene: TRBV6-1; abundance: once; d_gene: -; CDR3nt: TGTGCCAGCAGTGATTTTGGGGGAAACAGCAATCAGCCCCAGCATTTT; CDR3aa: CASSDFGGNSNQPQHF
j_gene: TRBJ1-4; v_gene: TRBV7-9; abundance: -; d_gene: -; CDR3nt: TGTGCCAGCAGCTTCGGGTCGGGCCGGAGTAATGAAAAACTGTTTTTT; CDR3aa: CASSFGSGRSNEKLFF
j_gene: TRBJ2-4; v_gene: TRBV2; abundance: -; d_gene: -; CDR3nt: TGTGCCAGCGGGGGTGGGGAGACCAAAAACATTCAGTACTTC; CDR3aa: CASGGGETKNIQYF
j_gene: TRBJ1-5; v_gene: TRBV15; abundance: -; d_gene: TRBD1; CDR3nt: TGTGCCACCAGCAGCAACCGGGACAGGGGGCAGCATTTT; CDR3aa: CATSSNRDRGQHF
j_gene: TRBJ2-7; v_gene: TRBV6-5; abundance: -; d_gene: TRBD1; CDR3nt: TGTGCCAGCAGTTACTCGAGGACAGGCTACGAGCAGTACTTC; CDR3aa: CASSYSRTGYEQYF
j_gene: TRBJ2-2; v_gene: TRBV7-3; abundance: -; d_gene: -; CDR3nt: TGTGCCAGCAGCTTAACCTGGGGGCAGGACACCGGGGAGCTGTTTTTT; CDR3aa: CASSLTWGQDTGELFF
j_gene: TRBJ2-1; v_gene: TRBV19; abundance: -; d_gene: -; CDR3nt: TGTGCCAGTAGTATAGGTGACTCCGACTACAATGAGCAGTTCTTC; CDR3aa: CASSIGDSDYNEQFF
j_gene: TRBJ2-5; v_gene: TRBV6-5; abundance: once; d_gene: -; CDR3nt: TGTGCCAGCCGACTCCAGGCAGGCCGTCAAGAGACCCAGTACTTC; CDR3aa: CASRLQAGRQETQYF
j_gene: TRBJ1-6; v_gene: TRBV29-1; abundance: -; d_gene: -; CDR3nt: TGCAGCGTTGCGGACACAGATAATTCACCCCTCCACTTT; CDR3aa: CSVADTDNSPLHF
j_gene: TRBJ2-7; v_gene: TRBV2; abundance: -; d_gene: -; CDR3nt: TGTGCCAGCAGTGAGAATCCGGGGCCGCTCTACGAGCAGTACTTC; CDR3aa: CASSENPGPLYEQYF
j_gene: TRBJ1-5; v_gene: TRBV7-2; abundance: once; d_gene: -; CDR3nt: TGTGCCAGCAGCCGGGCACTAGGCAATCAGCCCCAGCATTTT; CDR3aa: CASSRALGNQPQHF
j_gene: TRBJ1-1; v_gene: TRBV11-3; abundance: -; d_gene: -; CDR3nt: TGTGCCAGCAGCTTTAGTTTAGGGGATGAAGCTTTCTTT; CDR3aa: CASSFSLGDEAFF
j_gene: TRBJ2-1; v_gene: TRBV7-2; abundance: -; d_gene: -; CDR3nt: TGTGCCAGCAGCTTATGGGGTTCGGATCTCAATGAGCAGTTCTTC; CDR3aa: CASSLWGSDLNEQFF
j_gene: TRBJ1-2; v_gene: TRBV4-3; abundance: -; d_gene: TRBD1; CDR3nt: TGCGCCAGCAGCCAGGGACAGGGTGATTCCTTTGGCTACACCTTC; CDR3aa: CASSQGQGDSFGYTF
j_gene: TRBJ2-5; v_gene: TRBV7-9; abundance: -; d_gene: TRBD2; CDR3nt: TGTGCCAGCAGCGACTGGGGGGGAGAAGAGACCCAGTACTTC; CDR3aa: CASSDWGGEETQYF
j_gene: TRBJ1-2; v_gene: TRBV2; abundance: -; d_gene: TRBD1; CDR3nt: TGTGCCAGCAGATCCGGGACAGTGACTAACTATGGCTACACCTTC; CDR3aa: CASRSGTVTNYGYTF
j_gene: TRBJ2-7; v_gene: TRBV5-1; abundance: few; d_gene: TRBD1; CDR3nt: TGCGCCAGCAGCAGGGACAGCGATTCCTACGAGCAGTACTTC; CDR3aa: CASSRDSDSYEQYF
j_gene: TRBJ2-7; v_gene: TRBV18; abundance: -; d_gene: -; CDR3nt: TGTGCCAGCTCACTAGGACCAGTCAACCCCTACGAGCAGTACTTC; CDR3aa: CASSLGPVNPYEQYF
j_gene: TRBJ1-5; v_gene: TRBV18; abundance: -; d_gene: -; CDR3nt: TGTGCCAGCTCACCCGGGGGCAAGGATCAGCCCCAGCATTTT; CDR3aa: CASSPGGKDQPQHF
j_gene: TRBJ1-1; v_gene: TRBV11-1; abundance: -; d_gene: -; CDR3nt: TGTGCCAGCAGCCCGGGACTTACGAACACTGAAGCTTTCTTT; CDR3aa: CASSPGLTNTEAFF
j_gene: TRBJ1-5; v_gene: TRBV4-3; abundance: -; d_gene: -; CDR3nt: TGCGCCAGCAGCCTCAGGGAAGGGCAGCCCCAGCATTTT; CDR3aa: CASSLREGQPQHF
j_gene: TRBJ2-3; v_gene: TRBV9; abundance: once; d_gene: TRBD2; CDR3nt: TGTGCCAGCAGCGGAAAACTTACCTCTAGCGGCCCCACAGATACGCAGTATTTT; CDR3aa: CASSGKLTSSGPTDTQYF
j_gene: TRBJ2-1; v_gene: TRBV12-3/TRBV12-4; abundance: -; d_gene: TRBD1; CDR3nt: TGTGCCAGCAGTTTCAGGGGGCCTGAGCAGTTCTTC; CDR3aa: CASSFRGPEQFF
j_gene: TRBJ1-1; v_gene: TRBV19; abundance: -; d_gene: -; CDR3nt: TGTGCCAGTAGTGTACGAAGGGGGACTGAAGCTTTCTTT; CDR3aa: CASSVRRGTEAFF
j_gene: TRBJ1-3; v_gene: TRBV23-1; abundance: few; d_gene: -; CDR3nt: TGCGCCAGCAGTCAAGGAAACACCATATATTTT; CDR3aa: CASSQGNTIYF
j_gene: TRBJ1-2; v_gene: TRBV6-5; abundance: -; d_gene: -; CDR3nt: TGTGCCAGCAGTCCCTATGGGACGGGAGCCTATGGCTACACCTTC; CDR3aa: CASSPYGTGAYGYTF